Listed below are T cell receptor beta chains from one sample, sequenced in a study of blood T cell repertoires in COVID-19. Method: immunoSEQ multiplex PCR; TCRdb's copy keeps in-frame clones and lacks some. The data show approximately 290,000 clones, 70% to 90% seen once. The sequencing input was PBMCs or T cells enriched from blood (not recorded which). These receptors were obtained from a woman under 40 who had recovered from COVID-19. The CDR3 runs from the conserved cysteine through the conserved F or W. Each record gives: V gene, CDR3 length, D gene, J gene, CDR3 protein, CDR3 DNA. A D gene is named only where the DNA matches it firmly.

TRBV5-6	18	NA	TRBJ1-6	CASSLVAGWGGRNSPLHF	TGTGCCAGCAGCTTGGTGGCAGGGTGGGGGGGGCGTAATTCACCCCTCCACTTT
TRBV9	17	TRBD2	TRBJ2-2	CASSGTSGGAYTGELFF	TGTGCCAGCAGTGGGACTAGCGGGGGGGCGTACACCGGGGAGCTGTTTTTT
TRBV28	12	NA	TRBJ1-6	CASNRYNSPLHF	TGTGCCAGCAACAGGTACAATTCACCCCTCCACTTT
TRBV5-5	17	TRBD2	TRBJ2-7	CASSLESRLAGHYEQYF	TGTGCCAGCAGCTTGGAATCAAGGCTAGCGGGGCACTACGAGCAGTACTTC
TRBV19	13	TRBD1	TRBJ2-1	CASSKQDRDEQFF	TGTGCCAGTAGTAAGCAAGACAGGGATGAGCAGTTCTTC
TRBV5-5	15	TRBD2	TRBJ2-7	CASSPGGSTSYEQYF	TGTGCCAGCAGCCCCGGCGGGAGTACCTCCTACGAGCAGTACTTC
TRBV5-1	17	NA	TRBJ1-2	CASSASPLVTTNYGYTF	TGCGCCAGCAGCGCCAGTCCTCTAGTGACTACTAACTATGGCTACACCTTC
TRBV15	16	NA	TRBJ1-3	CATSSQAGSYGNTIYF	TGTGCCACCAGCTCTCAAGCGGGGAGCTATGGAAACACCATATATTTT
TRBV6-5	14	NA	TRBJ1-4	CASSYGAGLEKLFF	TGTGCCAGCAGTTACGGCGCAGGGCTAGAAAAACTGTTTTTT
TRBV29-1	18	NA	TRBJ2-5	CSVDFFSVRFTPQETQYF	TGCAGCGTTGACTTTTTTTCAGTCAGGTTTACCCCCCAAGAGACCCAGTACTTC